The rows below give T cell receptor beta chains drawn from one sample of a study of T cell responses to AZD1222 COVID-19 vaccine. Assay: immunoSEQ multiplex PCR; the TCRdb copy retains only in-frame clones and omits some. The sample consists of 100,000 to 130,000 clones, about 85% of them appearing once. Sequencing was performed on peripheral blood, taken 28 days after the second AZD1222 dose. All receptors derive from an adult who received the AZD1222 COVID-19 vaccine. Both conserved end residues are part of each CDR3. D genes are given only for firm matches. The listing skips clone size in some rows; elsewhere it reads once, few, many or a size class.

V gene: TRBV28; J gene: TRBJ1-2; D gene: -; clone size: -; CDR3 protein: CASRSGVDYGYTF; CDR3 DNA: TGTGCCAGCAGATCAGGGGTCGACTATGGCTACACCTTC
V gene: TRBV6-5; J gene: TRBJ1-3; D gene: -; clone size: -; CDR3 protein: CASSLTARSGNTIYF; CDR3 DNA: TGTGCCAGCAGTTTGACAGCTCGCTCTGGAAACACCATATATTTT
V gene: TRBV19; J gene: TRBJ1-1; D gene: -; clone size: -; CDR3 protein: CASSRLGGMATEAFF; CDR3 DNA: TGTGCCAGTAGTAGATTAGGGGGAATGGCCACTGAAGCTTTCTTT
V gene: TRBV3-1/TRBV3-2; J gene: TRBJ2-3; D gene: -; clone size: -; CDR3 protein: CASSHKGRRTTDTQYF; CDR3 DNA: TGTGCCAGCAGCCACAAGGGTAGACGGACCACAGATACGCAGTATTTT
V gene: TRBV5-6; J gene: TRBJ1-2; D gene: TRBD1; clone size: -; CDR3 protein: CASSWTGPNYGYTF; CDR3 DNA: TGTGCCAGCAGCTGGACAGGGCCTAACTATGGCTACACCTTC
V gene: TRBV4-1; J gene: TRBJ1-6; D gene: -; clone size: -; CDR3 protein: CASSQDSRHTTSSYNSPLHF; CDR3 DNA: TGCGCCAGCAGCCAAGACTCGAGACATACTACGAGCTCCTATAATTCACCCCTCCACTTT
V gene: TRBV6-5; J gene: TRBJ2-7; D gene: TRBD1; clone size: -; CDR3 protein: CASSDRVTGESF; CDR3 DNA: TGTGCCAGCAGCGACAGGGTGACAGGGGAGTCGTTC
V gene: TRBV7-9; J gene: TRBJ2-3; D gene: -; clone size: -; CDR3 protein: CASSFQDTDTQYF; CDR3 DNA: TGTGCCAGCAGCTTCCAGGACACAGATACGCAGTATTTT
V gene: TRBV28; J gene: TRBJ1-5; D gene: TRBD1; clone size: -; CDR3 protein: CASSLAQGISNQPQHF; CDR3 DNA: TGTGCCAGCAGTTTAGCACAGGGGATCAGCAATCAGCCCCAGCATTTT
V gene: TRBV28; J gene: TRBJ2-3; D gene: -; clone size: -; CDR3 protein: CASSLLVRYSTDTQYF; CDR3 DNA: TGTGCCAGCAGTTTATTGGTGAGATATAGCACAGATACGCAGTATTTT
V gene: TRBV19; J gene: TRBJ2-7; D gene: TRBD2; clone size: -; CDR3 protein: CASSAGTSGTEQYF; CDR3 DNA: TGTGCCAGTAGTGCCGGGACTAGCGGGACCGAGCAGTACTTC
V gene: TRBV10-3; J gene: TRBJ1-1; D gene: -; clone size: -; CDR3 protein: CATYPTGMNTEAFF; CDR3 DNA: TGTGCCACCTACCCCACCGGCATGAACACTGAAGCTTTCTTT
V gene: TRBV19; J gene: TRBJ1-1; D gene: TRBD1; clone size: -; CDR3 protein: CASIKPGQMNTEAFF; CDR3 DNA: TGTGCCAGTATTAAACCGGGACAGATGAACACTGAAGCTTTCTTT
V gene: TRBV2; J gene: TRBJ2-2; D gene: -; clone size: -; CDR3 protein: CASNSDSYTGELFF; CDR3 DNA: TGTGCCAGCAATTCGGACAGCTACACCGGGGAGCTGTTTTTT
V gene: TRBV7-2; J gene: TRBJ2-7; D gene: TRBD2; clone size: -; CDR3 protein: CASSLAPAGGRDRIYNEQYF; CDR3 DNA: TGTGCCAGCAGCTTAGCCCCCGCGGGGGGACGAGACCGCATTTACAACGAGCAGTACTTC
V gene: TRBV4-1; J gene: TRBJ2-7; D gene: -; clone size: -; CDR3 protein: CASSQGTGWDLGEQYF; CDR3 DNA: TGCGCCAGCAGCCAAGGAACTGGATGGGACTTGGGGGAGCAGTACTTC
V gene: TRBV10-1; J gene: TRBJ1-1; D gene: -; clone size: -; CDR3 protein: CASSESYAAEAFF; CDR3 DNA: TGCGCCAGCAGTGAGAGTTATGCGGCTGAAGCTTTCTTT
V gene: TRBV5-1; J gene: TRBJ2-7; D gene: -; clone size: -; CDR3 protein: CASSPGGGGESEQYF; CDR3 DNA: TGCGCCAGCAGCCCTGGGGGAGGGGGCGAATCCGAGCAGTACTTC
V gene: TRBV25-1; J gene: TRBJ1-2; D gene: -; clone size: -; CDR3 protein: CASSGGFNYGYTF; CDR3 DNA: TGTGCCAGCAGTGGGGGGTTTAACTATGGCTACACCTTC
V gene: TRBV15; J gene: TRBJ2-1; D gene: -; clone size: -; CDR3 protein: CATSRAKGLNEQFF; CDR3 DNA: TGTGCCACCAGCAGAGCGAAAGGGTTGAATGAGCAGTTCTTC
V gene: TRBV6-5; J gene: TRBJ2-7; D gene: -; clone size: -; CDR3 protein: CASSYTSGLYEQYF; CDR3 DNA: TGTGCCAGCAGTTACACCTCAGGGTTATACGAGCAGTACTTC
V gene: TRBV11-3; J gene: TRBJ1-2; D gene: -; clone size: -; CDR3 protein: CASSPPVEGLNYGYTF; CDR3 DNA: TGTGCCAGCAGCCCACCGGTCGAGGGACTTAACTATGGCTACACCTTC
V gene: TRBV7-2; J gene: TRBJ1-3; D gene: TRBD1; clone size: -; CDR3 protein: CASSLAQGVGNTIYF; CDR3 DNA: TGTGCCAGCAGCTTAGCGCAGGGGGTCGGAAACACCATATATTTT
V gene: TRBV6-5; J gene: TRBJ2-1; D gene: -; clone size: -; CDR3 protein: CASTPLVTDDNEQFF; CDR3 DNA: TGTGCCAGCACCCCGTTGGTGACGGACGACAATGAGCAGTTCTTC
V gene: TRBV2; J gene: TRBJ2-1; D gene: -; clone size: -; CDR3 protein: CASDPGTGQYNEQFF; CDR3 DNA: TGTGCCAGCGACCCGGGGACCGGACAATACAATGAGCAGTTCTTC
V gene: TRBV7-2; J gene: TRBJ1-5; D gene: TRBD1; clone size: -; CDR3 protein: CASSLGQGRGQPQHF; CDR3 DNA: TGTGCCAGCAGCTTAGGACAGGGTAGAGGTCAGCCCCAGCATTTT
V gene: TRBV7-8; J gene: TRBJ1-1; D gene: -; clone size: -; CDR3 protein: CASSLAEVWGNTEAFF; CDR3 DNA: TGTGCCAGCAGCTTAGCGGAGGTCTGGGGTAATACTGAAGCTTTCTTT
V gene: TRBV29-1; J gene: TRBJ2-5; D gene: TRBD1; clone size: -; CDR3 protein: CSVGQGLNQETQYF; CDR3 DNA: TGCAGCGTCGGACAGGGCCTAAATCAAGAGACCCAGTACTTC
V gene: TRBV27; J gene: TRBJ2-1; D gene: -; clone size: -; CDR3 protein: CASSPISYNEQFF; CDR3 DNA: TGTGCCAGCAGTCCTATCTCCTACAATGAGCAGTTCTTC
V gene: TRBV5-5; J gene: TRBJ2-3; D gene: -; clone size: -; CDR3 protein: CASSLVVRGSPDTQYF; CDR3 DNA: TGTGCCAGCAGCTTGGTCGTCAGGGGATCCCCAGATACGCAGTATTTT
V gene: TRBV7-9; J gene: TRBJ1-4; D gene: -; clone size: -; CDR3 protein: CASSLRGSGEKLFF; CDR3 DNA: TGTGCCAGCAGCTTGAGGGGGAGCGGTGAAAAACTGTTTTTT
V gene: TRBV6-1; J gene: TRBJ1-5; D gene: -; clone size: -; CDR3 protein: CASSEGLGYSNQPQHF; CDR3 DNA: TGTGCCAGCAGTGAAGGGTTAGGTTATAGCAATCAGCCCCAGCATTTT
V gene: TRBV19; J gene: TRBJ2-1; D gene: -; clone size: -; CDR3 protein: CASRSGTYNEQFF; CDR3 DNA: TGTGCCAGTAGATCCGGGACCTACAATGAGCAGTTCTTC
V gene: TRBV10-3; J gene: TRBJ2-1; D gene: -; clone size: once; CDR3 protein: CAISETRYNEQFF; CDR3 DNA: TGTGCCATCAGCGAGACACGTTACAATGAGCAGTTCTTC
V gene: TRBV7-9; J gene: TRBJ2-7; D gene: TRBD2; clone size: -; CDR3 protein: CASSLPSGSLEQYF; CDR3 DNA: TGTGCCAGCAGCCTACCTAGCGGCTCCTTAGAGCAGTACTTC
V gene: TRBV30; J gene: TRBJ2-7; D gene: -; clone size: -; CDR3 protein: CAWSPGHRYEQYF; CDR3 DNA: TGTGCCTGGAGTCCGGGACACAGATACGAGCAGTACTTC
V gene: TRBV29-1; J gene: TRBJ2-2; D gene: TRBD2; clone size: few; CDR3 protein: CSAGLAGGLLDTGELFF; CDR3 DNA: TGCAGCGCTGGACTAGCGGGGGGACTATTAGACACCGGGGAGCTGTTTTTT
V gene: TRBV18; J gene: TRBJ2-5; D gene: -; clone size: -; CDR3 protein: CASSPRRGSQETQYF; CDR3 DNA: TGTGCCAGCTCACCCCGGAGGGGGAGCCAAGAGACCCAGTACTTC
V gene: TRBV5-1; J gene: TRBJ2-7; D gene: -; clone size: -; CDR3 protein: CASSLGAGSVYEQYF; CDR3 DNA: TGCGCCAGCAGCCTCGGAGCCGGAAGTGTCTACGAGCAGTACTTC
V gene: TRBV12-3/TRBV12-4; J gene: TRBJ2-7; D gene: TRBD2; clone size: -; CDR3 protein: CASSFGRVYEQYF; CDR3 DNA: TGTGCCAGCAGTTTTGGGAGGGTCTACGAGCAGTACTTC
V gene: TRBV12-3/TRBV12-4; J gene: TRBJ1-1; D gene: TRBD1; clone size: -; CDR3 protein: CASTDRGSGEAFF; CDR3 DNA: TGTGCCAGCACGGACAGGGGTTCGGGTGAAGCTTTCTTT